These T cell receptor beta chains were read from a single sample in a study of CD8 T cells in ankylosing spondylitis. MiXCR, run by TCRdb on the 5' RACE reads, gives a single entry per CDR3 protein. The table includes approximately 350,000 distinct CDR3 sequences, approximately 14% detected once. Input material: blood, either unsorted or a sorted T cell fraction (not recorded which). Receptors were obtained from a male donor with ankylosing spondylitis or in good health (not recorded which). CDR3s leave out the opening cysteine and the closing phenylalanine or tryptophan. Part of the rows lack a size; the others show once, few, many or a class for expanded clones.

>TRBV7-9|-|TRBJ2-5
ASSLRGSEETQY
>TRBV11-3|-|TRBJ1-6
ASSTRGQTGLH
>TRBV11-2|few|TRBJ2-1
ASSSQGSGEQF
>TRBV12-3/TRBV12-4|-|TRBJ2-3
ASSLPPGHTQY
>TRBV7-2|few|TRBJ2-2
ASSLEARHTGELF
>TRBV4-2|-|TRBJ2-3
ASSQDPAGGLTDTQY
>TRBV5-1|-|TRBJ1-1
ASSYGQKTMNTEAF
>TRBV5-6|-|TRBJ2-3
ASSLDITDTQY
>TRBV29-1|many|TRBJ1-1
SGMNTEAF
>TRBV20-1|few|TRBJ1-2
SASPSGYGYT
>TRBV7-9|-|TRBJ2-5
ASSSSTQGYQETQY
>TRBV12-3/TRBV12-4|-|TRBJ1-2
ASSFSWGGYT
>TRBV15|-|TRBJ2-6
ATSSTISSGANVLT
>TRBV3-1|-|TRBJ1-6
ASSPSDFSPLH
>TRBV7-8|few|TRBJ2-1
ASSSLVGWRDEQF
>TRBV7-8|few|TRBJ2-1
ASSLVLWRGAPLEQF
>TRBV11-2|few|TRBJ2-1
ASSLVGSGGANEQF
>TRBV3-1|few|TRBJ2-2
ASSPGGATGELF
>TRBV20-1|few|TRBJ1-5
SAPIAGTGNQPQH
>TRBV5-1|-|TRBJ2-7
ASSLVRYEQY
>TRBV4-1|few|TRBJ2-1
ASSPWAGDYNEQF
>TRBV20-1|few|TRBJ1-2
SASSGTGVSYGYT
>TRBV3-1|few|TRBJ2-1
ASSPRGGNEQF
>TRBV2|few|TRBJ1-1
ASSGDTHTEAF
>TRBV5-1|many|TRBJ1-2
ASSLGPTDRRYT
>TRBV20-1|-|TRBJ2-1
SAGGGAHNEQF
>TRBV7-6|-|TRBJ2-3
ASSPGTGGPDTQY
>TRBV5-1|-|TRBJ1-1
ASSSGPRAF
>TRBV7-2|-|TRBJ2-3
ASSLGEGGADTQY
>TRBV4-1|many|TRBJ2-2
ASSSGASGRAKGGGELF
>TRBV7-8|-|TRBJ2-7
ASSFIADTSYEQY
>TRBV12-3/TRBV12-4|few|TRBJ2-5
ASSPLGGSGRETQY
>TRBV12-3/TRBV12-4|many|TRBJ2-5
ASSLFRRQGGQETQY
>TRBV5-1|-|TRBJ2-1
ASSPGQGRGFGNEQF
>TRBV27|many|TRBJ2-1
ASSLRGGASEQF
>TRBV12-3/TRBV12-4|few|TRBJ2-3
ASTPGGRHTDTQY
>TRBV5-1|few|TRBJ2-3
ASRLAGERTDTQY
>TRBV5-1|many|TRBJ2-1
ASSLDLRDEQF
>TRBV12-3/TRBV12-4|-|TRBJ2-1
ASSLRSGGGNEQF
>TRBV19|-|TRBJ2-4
ASSIGARGPKNIQY
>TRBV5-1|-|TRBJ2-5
ASSYSTSRETQY
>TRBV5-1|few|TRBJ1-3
ASSLASFSGNTIY
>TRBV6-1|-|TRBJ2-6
ASRLTGDNVLT
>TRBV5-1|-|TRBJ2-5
ASSLVAGKQETQY
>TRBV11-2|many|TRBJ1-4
ASSPGQGTNEKLF
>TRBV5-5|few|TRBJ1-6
ASSKGQGNSPLH
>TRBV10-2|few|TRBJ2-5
ASRIEGQGGRETQY
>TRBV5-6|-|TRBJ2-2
ASSFMSGGELF
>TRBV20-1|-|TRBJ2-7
SASSNSYEQY
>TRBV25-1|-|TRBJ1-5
ASSSSRVGSNQPQH
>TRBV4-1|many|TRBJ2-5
ASSQELRTGRQETQY
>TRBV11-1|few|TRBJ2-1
ASSSRRTSGRRTNEQF